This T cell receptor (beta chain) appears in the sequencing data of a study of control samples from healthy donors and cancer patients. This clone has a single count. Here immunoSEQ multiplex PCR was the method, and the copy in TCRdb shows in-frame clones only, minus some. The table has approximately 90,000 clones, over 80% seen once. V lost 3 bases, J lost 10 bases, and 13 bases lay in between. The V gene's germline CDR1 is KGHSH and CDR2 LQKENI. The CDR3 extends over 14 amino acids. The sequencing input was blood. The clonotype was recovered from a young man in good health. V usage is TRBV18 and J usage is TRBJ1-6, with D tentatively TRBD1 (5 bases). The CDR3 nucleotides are TGTGCCAGCTCACCCCAGGAGGGGCCCTCACCCCTCCACTTT. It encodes CASSPQEGPSPLHF.